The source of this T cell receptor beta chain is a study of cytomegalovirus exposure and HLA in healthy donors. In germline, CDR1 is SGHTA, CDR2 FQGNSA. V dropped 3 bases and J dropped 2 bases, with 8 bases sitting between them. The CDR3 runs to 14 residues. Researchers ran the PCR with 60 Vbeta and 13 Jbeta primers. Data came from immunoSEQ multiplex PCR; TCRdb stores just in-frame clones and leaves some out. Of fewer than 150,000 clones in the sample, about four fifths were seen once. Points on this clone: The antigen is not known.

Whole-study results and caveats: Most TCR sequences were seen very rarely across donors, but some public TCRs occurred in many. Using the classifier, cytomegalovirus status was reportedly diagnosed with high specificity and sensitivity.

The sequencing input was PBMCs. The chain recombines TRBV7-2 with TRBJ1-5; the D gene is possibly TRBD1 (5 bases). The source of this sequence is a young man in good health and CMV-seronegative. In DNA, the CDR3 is TGTGCCAGCAGCTTTACACAGGGCAATCAGCCCCAGCATTTT. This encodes CASSFTQGNQPQHF.